This TCR beta chain was recorded in a study of human T cells and chemical hapten exposure. Study summary: The variation in per-sample TCR yields arose mainly from small differences in pooled library volumes.

This clonotype was counted ten times or more. Its specificity is unknown. A single record per CDR3 protein comes from TCRdb applying MiXCR to the RACE reads. The data hold 380,000 or so distinct CDR3 sequences, with around 5% observed a single time. Time point reported: patch test 1, 2 weeks after DPC sensitization. Treatment reported: therapeutic diphenylcyclopropenone sensitization with weekly scalp DPC. Study results and limitations: Those TCRs sitting above 1 in 1000 frequency stayed the same with DPC sensitization.

The CDR3 has 12 amino acids. Germline V gives CDR1 SQVTM, CDR2 ANQGSEA. The V gene lost 6 bases and the J gene lost 5 bases, with 13 bases spanning the gap. The TCR was taken from a woman aged 45-65 years with alopecia areata. Some clones in this sample may be carry-over from other donors' samples. Sequenced material: whole blood, taken in connection with sensitization to the hapten diphenylcyclopropenone (DPC). This rearrangement joins TRBV29-1 to TRBJ2-5; possibly TRBD2 for D (7 bases). The CDR3 nucleotides are TGCAGCGTGGGGCGGGGGCAGGAGACCCAGTACTTC. It encodes CSVGRGQETQYF.